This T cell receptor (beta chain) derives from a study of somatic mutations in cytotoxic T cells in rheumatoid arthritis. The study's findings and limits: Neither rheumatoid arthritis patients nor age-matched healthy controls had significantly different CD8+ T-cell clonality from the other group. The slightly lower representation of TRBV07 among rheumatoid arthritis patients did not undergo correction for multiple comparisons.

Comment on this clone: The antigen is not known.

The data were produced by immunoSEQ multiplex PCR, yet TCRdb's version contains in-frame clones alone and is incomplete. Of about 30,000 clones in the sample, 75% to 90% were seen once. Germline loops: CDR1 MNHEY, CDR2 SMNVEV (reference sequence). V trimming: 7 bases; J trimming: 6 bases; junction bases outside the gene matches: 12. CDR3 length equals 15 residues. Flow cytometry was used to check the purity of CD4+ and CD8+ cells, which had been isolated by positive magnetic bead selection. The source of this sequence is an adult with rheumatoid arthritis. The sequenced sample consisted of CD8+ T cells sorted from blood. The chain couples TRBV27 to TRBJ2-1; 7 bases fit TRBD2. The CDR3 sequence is CASTGEGVSFNEQFF. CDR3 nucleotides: TGTGCCAGCACCGGGGAGGGAGTTTCGTTCAATGAGCAGTTCTTC.